These T cell receptor beta chains were read from a single sample in a study of T cell responses to AZD1222 COVID-19 vaccine. The repertoire was sequenced with immunoSEQ multiplex PCR; TCRdb's copy has only in-frame clones and lacks some. The sample records more than 70,000 clones, under 95% being singletons. Sequenced material: peripheral blood, taken on day 0 of AZD1222 vaccination. The receptors derive from an adult in good health. Each CDR3 is given with its conserved first and last residue. Each record gives: V gene, CDR3 length, D gene, J gene, clone size, CDR3 DNA, CDR3 protein. The D gene is left open where the match is weak. Only part of the rows carry a size: once, few, many, or a class if the clone is expanded.

V gene: TRBV6-1
CDR3 length: 13
D gene: .
J gene: TRBJ1-1
clone size: once
CDR3 DNA: TGTGCCAGCAGTGACAACTTGAACACTGAAGCTTTCTTT
CDR3 protein: CASSDNLNTEAFF

V gene: TRBV7-8
CDR3 length: 14
D gene: TRBD2
J gene: TRBJ2-7
clone size: .
CDR3 DNA: TGTGCCAGCAGCTTTTCCGGGACTAGCGGGAGGTGGTACTTC
CDR3 protein: CASSFSGTSGRWYF

V gene: TRBV30
CDR3 length: 16
D gene: .
J gene: TRBJ1-1
clone size: .
CDR3 DNA: TGTGCCTGGAGTCCTCAACCAGGGGCCGCGCTAGATCTGGCTTTCTTT
CDR3 protein: CAWSPQPGAALDLAFF

V gene: TRBV7-2
CDR3 length: 16
D gene: TRBD2
J gene: TRBJ2-4
clone size: .
CDR3 DNA: TGTGCCAGCAGCTCCACCGGTGGCGGTAGCGGGAGGGATAAGTACTTC
CDR3 protein: CASSSTGGGSGRDKYF

V gene: TRBV24-1
CDR3 length: 13
D gene: .
J gene: TRBJ2-3
clone size: .
CDR3 DNA: TGTGCCACCAGTGATTTTGCAGGAGATACGCAGTATTTT
CDR3 protein: CATSDFAGDTQYF

V gene: TRBV29-1
CDR3 length: 13
D gene: TRBD1
J gene: TRBJ2-1
clone size: .
CDR3 DNA: TGCAGCCTTTCGCACAGGGGGGACAATGAGCAGTTCTTC
CDR3 protein: CSLSHRGDNEQFF

V gene: TRBV6-5
CDR3 length: 13
D gene: .
J gene: TRBJ1-2
clone size: .
CDR3 DNA: TGTGCCAGCAGCCTCATACGAAACTATGGCTACACCTTC
CDR3 protein: CASSLIRNYGYTF

V gene: TRBV4-1
CDR3 length: 15
D gene: TRBD1
J gene: TRBJ1-2
clone size: .
CDR3 DNA: TGCGCCAGCAGCCAAGAGGGACAGTTTGACTATGGCTACACCTTC
CDR3 protein: CASSQEGQFDYGYTF

V gene: TRBV5-1
CDR3 length: 17
D gene: .
J gene: TRBJ2-7
clone size: .
CDR3 DNA: TGCGCCAGCAGCTTGGTTGTCAGGCTAGCTAGCACCTACGAGCAGTACTTC
CDR3 protein: CASSLVVRLASTYEQYF

V gene: TRBV7-2
CDR3 length: 14
D gene: TRBD2
J gene: TRBJ2-7
clone size: .
CDR3 DNA: TGTGCCAGCAGCTTTTCGCGGGAGAATGACGAGCAGTACTTC
CDR3 protein: CASSFSRENDEQYF

V gene: TRBV24-1
CDR3 length: 16
D gene: .
J gene: TRBJ2-4
clone size: .
CDR3 DNA: TGTGCCACCAGTGATTTGATTGGGTTAGCCAAAAACATTCAGTACTTC
CDR3 protein: CATSDLIGLAKNIQYF

V gene: TRBV6-5
CDR3 length: 13
D gene: TRBD1
J gene: TRBJ1-1
clone size: .
CDR3 DNA: TGTGCCAGTACCCACAGGGGGGACACTGAAGCTTTCTTT
CDR3 protein: CASTHRGDTEAFF

V gene: TRBV27
CDR3 length: 15
D gene: .
J gene: TRBJ1-2
clone size: .
CDR3 DNA: TGTGCCAGCAGCCCCGAAGGTTGGGGGAACTATGGCTACACCTTC
CDR3 protein: CASSPEGWGNYGYTF

V gene: TRBV5-1
CDR3 length: 16
D gene: .
J gene: TRBJ1-4
clone size: .
CDR3 DNA: TGCGCCAGCAGCTTCGGGAAGGGGAAAGTTGTGGAAAAACTGTTTTTT
CDR3 protein: CASSFGKGKVVEKLFF

V gene: TRBV3-1/TRBV3-2
CDR3 length: 18
D gene: .
J gene: TRBJ2-6
clone size: once
CDR3 DNA: TGTGCCAGCAGCCAGGGGGCAGGACTACTTAGGTTGACCAACGTCCTGACTTTC
CDR3 protein: CASSQGAGLLRLTNVLTF

V gene: TRBV3-1/TRBV3-2
CDR3 length: 17
D gene: .
J gene: TRBJ1-5
clone size: .
CDR3 DNA: TGTGCCAGCACCCACGCCCACAGGGAAATCAGGGCTCAGCCCCAGCATTTT
CDR3 protein: CASTHAHREIRAQPQHF